Below, 12 T cell receptor beta chains from the same sample are listed, as sequenced in a study of cytomegalovirus exposure and HLA in healthy donors. The assay was immunoSEQ multiplex PCR, and TCRdb's table has in-frame clones only and misses some. The table lists fewer than 90,000 clones, over 85% of them singletons. Sample: PBMCs. The receptors shown here come from a woman between 18 and 29 years old in good health and CMV-seronegative.

The chain has TRBV28 and TRBJ2-1; 9 bases match TRBD1. The V gene's germline CDR1 is MDHEN and CDR2 SYDVKM. V trimming: 6 bases; J trimming: 6 bases; junction bases outside the gene matches: 9. CDR3 length equals 15 residues. The CDR3 loop reads CASSSPGTGSNEQFF. For the CDR3, the DNA is TGTGCCAGCAGCTCCCCCGGGACAGGGTCCAATGAGCAGTTCTTC.

V usage is TRBV11-2 and J usage is TRBJ2-2; possibly TRBD1 for D (6 bases). Trimming shortened V by 0 bases and J by 3 bases, and 11 bases separated the two germline ends. From germline, CDR1 is SGHAT and CDR2 FQNNGV. This CDR3 spans 16 amino acids. The CDR3 nucleotides are TGTGCCAGCAGCTTAGACAGGGGCGTATACACCGGGGAGCTGTTTTTT. Protein: CASSLDRGVYTGELFF.

The chain has TRBV12-5 and TRBJ1-2; D is undetermined. CDR3 size: 14 residues. Germline CDR1 LGHNT, CDR2 FRNRAP. V dropped 1 base and J dropped 4 bases, with 10 bases sitting between them. CDR3 protein: CASGLGQIIYGYTF. The CDR3 DNA reads TGTGCTAGTGGTTTGGGCCAGATCATCTATGGCTACACCTTC.

J is TRBJ1-5 and V is TRBV28, with 8 bases aligning to TRBD1. CDR1 is MDHEN and CDR2 is SYDVKM in the germline V gene. The CDR3 consists of 19 residues. Trimming took 3 bases from V and 5 from J; bases not matched to a gene: 18. The DNA for the CDR3 is TGTGCCAGCAGTTTTCCGCTGGGGCTAGACAGGGGAATCGATCAGCCCCAGCATTTT. Its protein is CASSFPLGLDRGIDQPQHF.

The chain recombines TRBV7-9 with TRBJ2-1, with D tentatively TRBD2 (6 bases). V lost 4 bases, J lost 7 bases, and 17 bases lay in between. The CDR3 is 15 amino acids. Germline V gene sequence: CDR1 SEHNR, CDR2 FQNEAQ (reference sequence). CDR3 in amino acids: CASSSPGTLGNEQFF. CDR3 coding DNA: TGTGCCAGCAGCTCTCCAGGGACTTTGGGGAATGAGCAGTTCTTC.

The chain uses TRBV7-3 and TRBJ2-1; TRBD2 matches 7 bases. CDR3 size: 15 residues. The germline V gene encodes CDR1 SGHTA and CDR2 FQGTGA. V shed 5 bases and J 5 bases; nucleotides not matched to a gene: 9. DNA of the CDR3: TGTGCCAGCAGCAAAACGGCGACTAGCCACAATGAGCAGTTCTTC. Encoded protein: CASSKTATSHNEQFF.

This sequence joins TRBV2 and TRBJ2-7; 9 bases line up with TRBD2. This CDR3 region has 14 residues. J was trimmed by 0 bases and V by 7 bases; bases with no gene match: 4. Per germline, CDR1 SNHLY and CDR2 FYNNEI. DNA for the CDR3: TGTGCCAGCAAAGCGGGAGGAATCTCCTACGAGCAGTACTTC. Protein sequence: CASKAGGISYEQYF.

The genes are TRBV2 and TRBJ1-5, with 8 bases that match TRBD1. V trimming: 6 bases; J trimming: 7 bases; junction bases outside the gene matches: 5. The CDR3 contains 13 residues. Germline V gene sequence: CDR1 SNHLY, CDR2 FYNNEI. The CDR3 bases are TGTGCCAGCAGGGAGGACAGGGTACAGCCCCAGCATTTT. This codes for CASREDRVQPQHF.

The chain joins TRBV28 to TRBJ2-7, with 7 bases aligning to TRBD1. The CDR3 sequence is 13 residues long. Germline assignment: CDR1 MDHEN and CDR2 SYDVKM. After removal of 7 bases from V and 5 bases from J, the junction contained 8 bases not matched to a gene. The CDR3 protein is CASTRQGFHEQYF. CDR3 bases: TGTGCCAGCACGAGACAGGGTTTCCACGAGCAGTACTTC.

This chain uses TRBV14 with TRBJ2-7; D uncertain. V was cut by 0 bases and J by 3 bases, with 12 bases left in between. The CDR3 runs to 15 residues. Germline assignment: CDR1 SGHDN and CDR2 FVKESK. The CDR3 region has the DNA TGTGCCAGCAGCCAAGACCGATGGCCATACTACGAGCAGTACTTC. Translation: CASSQDRWPYYEQYF.

This clone is a singleton in its sample. This sequence joins TRBV2 and TRBJ1-5; 7 nucleotides align to TRBD1. The V gene's germline CDR1 is SNHLY and CDR2 FYNNEI. This CDR3 has 15 amino acids. Trimming at V came to 6 bases and at J to 2 bases, leaving 7 bases not matched to a gene. The CDR3 spells CASRKTGNGNQPQHF. CDR3 DNA sequence: TGTGCCAGCAGGAAGACAGGGAACGGCAATCAGCCCCAGCATTTT.

This chain joins TRBV5-6 and TRBJ2-1, with D possibly TRBD2 on 7 matching bases. The CDR3 has 14 amino acids. Between the trimmed V and J ends, which lost 5 bases and 9 bases, there was a span of 18 bases. CDR1 is SGHDT and CDR2 is YYEEEE in the germline V gene. This chain's CDR3 is CASSSSWGGPEQFF. Here the CDR3 DNA reads TGTGCCAGCAGTTCGAGTTGGGGGGGCCCTGAGCAGTTCTTC.